The 8 T cell receptor beta chains presented below share a single source sample, sequenced in a study of T cells in Graves' hyperthyroidism and ophthalmopathy (dated by TCRdb to between 2018 and 2021). The library relied on multiplex PCR. The sequencer was an Illumina HiSeq 2000. The TCR beta CDR3 regions were amplified from RNA transcripts. For the first round of RT-PCR on the TCR CDR3, the HTBI primer set was used together with the Qiagen OneStep RT-PCR kit. The raw public data were reprocessed by TCRdb itself: fastp quality trimming at Q25, MiXCR clonotype calling, in-frame beta chains only. One record per CDR3 amino acid sequence lists the most common genes and DNA. The sample table holds roughly 56,000 distinct CDR3 sequences, of which about 50% were seen once. 9.5% to 15% of the sample is in the top ten clones. Sequencing input: blood. These receptors originate from a young woman with Graves' ophthalmopathy.

This clonotype was seen repeatedly, ten times or more. The chain recombines TRBV5-4 with TRBJ2-1, with D perhaps TRBD2 (7 bases). V was clipped by 0 bases and J by 8 bases, with 15 bases between them. Per germline, CDR1 SGHNT and CDR2 YYREEE (reference sequence). CDR3 size: 15 residues. DNA for the CDR3: TGTGCCAGCAGCTTGGGAGGGGGAGGGGGATATGAGCAGTTCTTC. Amino acids: CASSLGGGGGYEQFF.

About this clonotype: The junction and the germline gene differ at one end; a read error may be behind it. The rearrangement links TRBV7-6 to TRBJ1-5, with D unclear. The germline gives CDR1 SGHVS, CDR2 FNYEAQ. This CDR3 region has 17 residues. The CDR3 sequence is CASSLGIGYYSNQPQHF. In DNA form, the CDR3 reads TGTGCCAGCAGTTTAGGGATAGGCTACTATAGCAATCAGCCCCAGCATTTT.

This clonotype has ten or more counts. In nucleotides, the CDR3 is TGCGCCAGCAGCTTGGAACCAGGGCACTCTGGAAACACCATATATTTT. Protein sequence: CASSLEPGHSGNTIYF. The gene calls are TRBV5-1 and TRBJ1-3; possible D gene TRBD1, 5 bases. Germline loops: CDR1 SGHRS, CDR2 YFSETQ. Deletions cut 0 bases from V and 0 bases from J, with 10 bases between. The length of the CDR3 is 16 residues. The full variable domain, completed using reference TRBV5-1 and TRBJ1-3, is KAGVTQTPRYLIKTRGQQVTLSCSPISGHRSVSWYQQTPGQGLQFLFEYFSETQRNKGNFPGRFSGRQFSNSRSEMNVSTLELGDSALYLCASSLEPGHSGNTIYFGEGSWLTVV.

In this sample, this clonotype turned up many times. This may stem from a read error, because a much larger clone lies one nucleotide away. The rearrangement uses TRBV2 and TRBJ2-7; weak D call: TRBD1 (5 bases). The CDR3 has 12 amino acids. Germline CDR1 reads SNHLY; CDR2 reads FYNNEI. The CDR3 DNA is TGTGCCAGCAACCCAAGGGGCTACGAGCAGCACTTC. Its translation: CASNPRGYEQHF.

This chain links TRBV6-4 with TRBJ1-5; D is unclear. Germline-derived CDR1 and CDR2 are MRHNA and SNTAGT. The V gene lost 6 bases and the J gene lost 14 bases, with 23 bases spanning the gap. This CDR3 is built from 14 residues. The CDR3 DNA is TGTGCCAGCAGCCCCAGGACTAGCGCAAACAATGAGCATTTT. Protein sequence: CASSPRTSANNEHF.

V is TRBV20-1 and J is TRBJ2-3; 7 nucleotides agree with TRBD2. Germline CDR1 DFQATT, CDR2 SNEGSKA (reference sequence). After removal of 2 bases from V and 11 bases from J, the junction contained 13 bases not matched to a gene. The CDR3 has 14 amino acids. The CDR3 spells CSARNPSAGNEQYF. The CDR3 bases are TGCAGTGCTAGAAATCCCTCAGCGGGGAATGAGCAGTATTTT.

The chain recombines TRBV28 with TRBJ2-1, with TRBD2 matching 7 bases. The CDR3 sequence is 16 residues long. Germline V gives CDR1 MDHEN, CDR2 SYDVKM. V shed 3 bases and J 2 bases; nucleotides not matched to a gene: 7. Written as DNA, the CDR3 is TGTGCCAGCAGTTTTTTGCGGGAGTGGACCTACAATGAGCAGTTCTTC. Translating gives CASSFLREWTYNEQFF.

The genes are TRBV19 and TRBJ1-4; D remains unclear. The CDR3 has 14 amino acids. Trimming removed 10 bases from V and 8 bases from J, with 20 bases in between. Germline CDR1 LNHDA, CDR2 SQIVND (reference sequence). CDR3 nucleotide sequence: TGTGCCACTCGACTGCTCGCAAGCGGAGAAAAACTGTTTTTT. Amino acids: CATRLLASGEKLFF.